The next 25 T cell receptor beta chains were all read from a single sample in a study of T cells after somatic rescue of genetic block. Measured with immunoSEQ multiplex PCR; TCRdb has only the in-frame clones, and not every one. This repertoire shows tens of thousands of clones, roughly 96% found once; its top ten account for under 0.095%. Material for sequencing was peripheral blood mononuclear cells (PBMCs). The receptors derive from a child less than two years old.

This rearrangement joins TRBV5-6 to TRBJ2-2; 7 nucleotides line up with TRBD2. V trimming: 6 bases; J trimming: 0 bases; junction bases outside the gene matches: 5. The germline CDR1 and CDR2 sequences are SGHDT and YYEEEE. The CDR3 contains 15 residues. In nucleotides, the CDR3 is TGTGCCAGCAACCTTGCGGGGGCGAACACCGGGGAGCTGTTTTTT. It is translated as CASNLAGANTGELFF.

The J gene is TRBJ1-2, the V gene TRBV6-6; D might be TRBD1 (5 bases). V lost 2 bases and J lost 4, with 8 bases in between. This CDR3 contains 13 residues. Germline lookup yields CDR1 MNHNY and CDR2 SVGAGI (reference sequence). The CDR3 sequence is CASSYTTGYGYTF. In DNA, the CDR3 is TGTGCCAGCAGTTACACAACAGGCTATGGCTACACCTTC.

J is TRBJ2-2 and V is TRBV4-2, with D possibly matching TRBD2 (5 bases). The CDR3 is 17 residues long. Trimming took off 6 bases at V and 7 bases at J, with 24 bases between the two ends. CDR1 and CDR2 (germline): LGHNA, YNFKEQ. The CDR3 protein is CASRPGGGPVIGGELFF. The CDR3 nucleotides read TGTGCCAGCAGACCCGGAGGCGGGCCAGTAATTGGCGGGGAGCTGTTTTTT.

The chain employs TRBV6-6 and TRBJ1-2, with D possibly matching TRBD1 (5 bases). The CDR3 sequence is 13 residues long. V was clipped by 2 bases and J by 6 bases, with 10 bases between them. Germline CDR1 MNHNY, CDR2 SVGAGI (reference sequence). CDR3 coding DNA: TGTGCCAGCAGTTACATACGGGGGGATGGCTACACCTTC. It translates to CASSYIRGDGYTF.

The rearrangement joins TRBV4-2 to TRBJ1-1; no firm D call. CDR1 is LGHNA and CDR2 is YNFKEQ in the germline V gene. The CDR3 has 14 residues. The V end was cut by 0 bases, the J end by 1 base, with 6 bases between. The CDR3 loop reads CASSQDPGNTEAFF. The CDR3, as DNA: TGTGCCAGCAGCCAAGATCCAGGGAACACTGAAGCTTTCTTT.

The chain links TRBV5-1 to TRBJ1-2, with a possible D match to TRBD1 (5 bases). CDR3 length: 14 residues. V lost 4 bases, J lost 4 bases, and 14 bases lay in between. Per germline, CDR1 SGHRS and CDR2 YFSETQ. The CDR3 spells CASSPSRGSYGYTF. The DNA for the CDR3 is TGCGCCAGCAGCCCTTCAAGGGGCTCCTATGGCTACACCTTC. Filled out from reference TRBV5-1 and TRBJ1-2, the complete variable domain reads KAGVTQTPRYLIKTRGQQVTLSCSPISGHRSVSWYQQTPGQGLQFLFEYFSETQRNKGNFPGRFSGRQFSNSRSEMNVSTLELGDSALYLCASSPSRGSYGYTFGSGTRLTVV.

The chain recombines TRBV9 with TRBJ2-3; D is tentatively TRBD1 or TRBD2 (5 bases each). CDR3 length: 13 residues. CDR1 and CDR2 (germline): SGDLS, YYNGEE. Trimming took 0 bases from V and 5 from J, leaving 7 bases between them. The CDR3 reads CASSVGGIDTQYF. CDR3 DNA sequence: TGTGCCAGCAGCGTAGGGGGGATAGATACGCAGTATTTT. Combining the CDR3 with reference TRBV9 and TRBJ2-3 gives the whole variable domain DSGVTQTPKHLITATGQRVTLRCSPRSGDLSVYWYQQSLDQGLQFLIQYYNGEERAKGNILERFSAQQFPDLHSELNLSSLELGDSALYFCASSVGGIDTQYFGPGTRLTVL.

The chain employs TRBV4-1 and TRBJ2-6, with D perhaps TRBD1 (5 bases). CDR1 and CDR2 from the germline V gene are MGHRA and YSYEKL. CDR3 length: 19 residues. The V end was cut by 0 bases, the J end by 2 bases, with 17 bases between. This CDR3 is CASSQDRQGIGTGANVLTF. CDR3 in DNA: TGCGCCAGCAGCCAAGATAGGCAGGGAATCGGAACTGGGGCCAACGTCCTGACTTTC.

This sequence joins TRBV7-2 and TRBJ1-5, with 8 bases lining up with TRBD1. Germline CDR1 is SGHTA and CDR2 is FQGNSA. This CDR3 region has 16 residues. Losses at the gene ends were 1 base for V and 2 bases for J; bases not matched to a gene: 4. The CDR3 coding sequence is TGTGCCAGCAGCTTAGGGTACAGGGGGGGCAATCAGCCCCAGCATTTT. Encoded protein: CASSLGYRGGNQPQHF.

The chain uses TRBV23-1 and TRBJ2-4, with 7 bases lining up with TRBD1. TRBV23-1 carries the ORF label, with uncertain function. This CDR3 is 14 amino acids long. Trimming at V came to 4 bases and at J to 1 base, leaving 1 base not matched to a gene. The CDR3 nucleotides read TGCGCCAGCAGTCCGGACAGGGCCAAAAACATTCAGTACTTC. This codes for CASSPDRAKNIQYF.

J is TRBJ2-1 and V is TRBV7-9; no clear D gene. The CDR3 has 12 residues. Germline CDR1 reads SEHNR; CDR2 reads FQNEAQ (reference sequence). The V end was cut by 5 bases, the J end by 6 bases, with 8 bases between. CDR3 sequence: CASSTWANEQFF. CDR3 DNA sequence: TGTGCCAGCAGCACATGGGCCAATGAGCAGTTCTTC.

In its sample, this clone was seen once. This specimen includes other DNA sequences encoding the same CDR3. The chain joins TRBV7-2 to TRBJ1-2; no firm D call. The V and J ends lost 5 bases and 0 bases respectively, with 4 bases between them. CDR1 and CDR2 from the germline V gene are SGHTA and FQGNSA. This CDR3 has 12 residues. CDR3 in DNA: TGTGCCAGCAGCGGTACTAACTATGGCTACACCTTC. Its translation: CASSGTNYGYTF.

V and J are TRBV7-3 and TRBJ2-2; no reliable D call. This CDR3 is 12 amino acids long. CDR1 SGHTA and CDR2 FQGTGA come from the germline V gene. Trimming stripped 5 bases from V and 2 bases from J, with 3 bases between. The CDR3 DNA reads as TGTGCCAGCAGCGACAACACCGGGGAGCTGTTTTTT. This gives the protein CASSDNTGELFF.

The chain uses TRBV2 and TRBJ2-7, with D perhaps TRBD2 (6 bases). The CDR3 sequence is 14 residues long. CDR1 and CDR2 from the germline V gene are SNHLY and FYNNEI. The germline V and J ends were trimmed by 6 bases and 0 bases, with 12 bases remaining between them. CDR3 region: CASRAGLHSYEQYF. CDR3 nucleotide sequence: TGTGCCAGCAGGGCGGGACTCCACTCCTACGAGCAGTACTTC.

The chain employs TRBV6-1 and TRBJ2-5; TRBD1 matches 8 bases. This CDR3 spans 12 amino acids. Per the germline V gene, CDR1 is MNHNS and CDR2 is SASEGT. The trim removed 5 bases at V and 6 bases at J, leaving 2 bases unmatched. The CDR3 here is CASSRQGQTQYF. The CDR3 DNA reads TGTGCCAGCAGTCGACAGGGGCAGACCCAGTACTTC.

The rearrangement links TRBV6-5 to TRBJ1-2, with 8 bases that match TRBD1. Germline V gene data show CDR1 as MNHEY and CDR2 as SVGAGI. The CDR3 totals 13 residues. V gave up 6 bases and J gave up 4 bases; unmatched junction bases: 4. CDR3 in amino acids: CASRPTGGYGYTF. CDR3 nucleotide sequence: TGTGCCAGCAGACCCACAGGGGGCTATGGCTACACCTTC.

This chain uses TRBV30 with TRBJ1-1, with TRBD1 identical over 7 bases. CDR3 length: 14 residues. Trimming removed 4 bases from V and 1 base from J; junction bases left unmatched: 6. Germline-derived CDR1 and CDR2 are GTSNPN and SVGIG (reference sequence). The CDR3 DNA sequence: TGTGCCTGGACCAGGGGGGATTCGAACACTGAAGCTTTCTTT. Protein: CAWTRGDSNTEAFF. The full variable domain, its missing parts supplied by reference TRBV30 and TRBJ1-1, is SQTIHQWPATLVQPVGSPLSLECTVEGTSNPNLYWYRQAAGRGLQLLFYSVGIGQISSEVPQNLSASRPQDRQFILSSKKLLLSDSGFYLCAWTRGDSNTEAFFGQGTRLTVV.

The chain joins TRBV11-3 to TRBJ1-6; possible D gene TRBD1, 5 bases. The V end was cut by 2 bases, the J end by 5 bases, with 13 bases between. This CDR3 spans 16 amino acids. Looked up from germline, CDR1 is SGHNT and CDR2 is YENEEA. The CDR3 DNA reads as TGTGCCAGCAGCTTATGGGGGTTGGCCCATAATTCACCCCTCCACTTT. It translates to CASSLWGLAHNSPLHF. The whole variable domain, filled in from reference TRBV11-3 and TRBJ1-6, reads EAGVVQSPRYKIIEKKQPVAFWCNPISGHNTLYWYLQNLGQGPELLIRYENEEAVDDSQLPKDRFSAERLKGVDSTLKIQPAELGDSAVYLCASSLWGLAHNSPLHFGNGTRLTVT.

CDR3 nucleotides: TGCGCCAGCAGCCTTACAGGGGGCACTGAAGCTTTCTTT. Translated, it gives CASSLTGGTEAFF. This chain connects TRBV4-3 to TRBJ1-1; 8 bases agree with TRBD1. Germline values: CDR1 LGHNA, CDR2 YSLEER. This CDR3 region has 13 residues. Unmatched junction bases numbered 2, after V lost 4 bases and J lost 4 bases.

The V call is TRBV5-6, the J call TRBJ1-5, with 8 bases that match TRBD1. The V and J ends lost 3 bases and 4 bases, in that order; junction bases with no gene match: 3. The CDR3 has 14 residues. Germline-derived CDR1 and CDR2 are SGHDT and YYEEEE. The CDR3 spells CASSSDRVNQPQHF. The CDR3 DNA reads TGTGCCAGCAGCTCGGACAGGGTAAATCAGCCCCAGCATTTT. The whole variable domain, remainder taken from reference TRBV5-6 and TRBJ1-5, is DAGVTQSPTHLIKTRGQQVTLRCSPKSGHDTVSWYQQALGQGPQFIFQYYEEEERQRGNFPDRFSGHQFPNYSSELNVNALLLGDSALYLCASSSDRVNQPQHFGDGTRLSIL.

This clone has just one count. The chain has TRBV5-1 and TRBJ1-1; D is unresolved. CDR1 SGHRS and CDR2 YFSETQ come from the germline V gene. The CDR3 contains 13 residues. Between the trimmed V and J ends, which lost 3 bases and 11 bases, there was a span of 17 bases. CDR3 nucleotides: TGCGCCAGCAGCTCCAGTGTCGACCATAACGCTTTCTTT. The encoded protein is CASSSSVDHNAFF.

The J gene is TRBJ1-1, the V gene TRBV18; maybe TRBD1 (6 bases). The germline CDR1 and CDR2 sequences are KGHSH and LQKENI. Trimming removed 3 bases from V and 5 bases from J, with 13 bases in between. CDR3 length equals 14 residues. For the CDR3, the DNA is TGTGCCAGCTCACCGGTATACACAGGGACTGAAGCTTTCTTT. Translated, it gives CASSPVYTGTEAFF.

V and J are TRBV5-4 and TRBJ2-3; either TRBD1 or TRBD2 may fit D (5 bases each). V was clipped by 5 bases and J by 6 bases, with 10 bases between them. The V gene's germline CDR1 is SGHNT and CDR2 YYREEE (reference sequence). The CDR3 extends over 12 amino acids. CDR3 nucleotide sequence: TGTGCCAGCAGTCGGGACGTGGATACGCAGTATTTT. This sequence encodes CASSRDVDTQYF.

The rearrangement joins TRBV2 to TRBJ2-3; D uncertain. The CDR3 has 12 residues. Germline V gene data show CDR1 as SNHLY and CDR2 as FYNNEI. Trimming took off 6 bases at V and 5 bases at J, with 9 bases between the two ends. CDR3 in DNA: TGTGCCAGCAGCTCGGACCAAGATACGCAGTATTTT. Amino acid sequence: CASSSDQDTQYF.

The chain joins TRBV6-7 to TRBJ1-6; D is perhaps TRBD1 (5 bases). TRBV6-7 is treated as an ORF (open reading frame) with a function not yet certain. Trimming removed 6 bases from V and 5 bases from J, with 14 bases in between. The CDR3 sequence is 15 residues long. The CDR3 sequence: CASRPRDVHNSPLHF. CDR3 nucleotides: TGTGCCAGCAGACCTCGGGACGTCCATAATTCACCCCTCCACTTT.